The 18 T cell receptor beta chains below come from one sample, sequenced in a study of blood T cell repertoires in COVID-19. Assay: immunoSEQ multiplex PCR; the TCRdb copy retains only in-frame clones and omits some. The repertoire holds 140,000 to 150,000 clones, with roughly 79% as singletons. Sequenced sample: peripheral blood. The receptors shown here come from a woman between 55 and 75 years old with acute or convalescent COVID-19.

The rearrangement uses TRBV24-1 and TRBJ2-1; tentative D call: TRBD2 (6 bases). CDR3 length: 16 residues. In germline, CDR1 is KGHDR, CDR2 SFDVKD. Trimming pared 0 bases from V and 1 base from J, leaving 9 bases between. The CDR3 nucleotides read TGTGCCACCAGTGATTTGCCCGGGAGTTCCTACAATGAGCAGTTCTTC. It is translated as CATSDLPGSSYNEQFF.

The chain has TRBV6-5 and TRBJ2-1; D is uncertain. CDR1 and CDR2 (germline): MNHEY, SVGAGI. V lost 2 bases and J 0 bases, leaving 8 bases between the germline ends. The CDR3 totals 15 residues. Here the CDR3 reads CASSYGVSSYNEQFF. CDR3 DNA sequence: TGTGCCAGCAGTTACGGTGTGAGCTCCTACAATGAGCAGTTCTTC.

The V call is TRBV7-9, the J call TRBJ2-5; 13 bases are a match to TRBD2. Per the germline V gene, CDR1 is SEHNR and CDR2 is FQNEAQ (reference sequence). This CDR3 comprises 19 residues. The ends lost 3 bases at V and 4 bases at J; junction bases unmatched: 14. CDR3 sequence (DNA): TGTGCCAGCAGCTTTTCGGGACTAGCGGGAAAAGCGGCTCTAGAGACCCAGTACTTC. This gives the protein CASSFSGLAGKAALETQYF.

The V call is TRBV5-1, the J call TRBJ1-5; 7 bases line up with TRBD1. The J call may be incorrect, as the DNA end agrees better with TRBJ2-3. Germline CDR1 reads SGHRS; CDR2 reads YFSETQ. CDR3 size: 15 residues. In DNA, the CDR3 is TGCGCCAGCAGCTTAACAGGGGCTGGAAATCAGCCCCAGTATTTT. This sequence encodes CASSLTGAGNQPQYF.

CDR3 nucleotide sequence: TGTGCCAGCAGTTTACAAAACAGGGGAGTCTACGAGCAGTACTTC. Protein: CASSLQNRGVYEQYF. The gene calls are TRBV27 and TRBJ2-7; 7 bases map to TRBD1. Germline V gene sequence: CDR1 MNHEY, CDR2 SMNVEV (reference sequence). CDR3 length: 15 residues. V gave up 2 bases and J gave up 3 bases; unmatched junction bases: 7.

This chain links TRBV27 with TRBJ1-6; D might be TRBD1 (6 bases). Germline assignment: CDR1 MNHEY and CDR2 SMNVEV (reference sequence). This CDR3 is 14 amino acids long. Trimming removed 2 bases at V and 5 bases at J, with 7 bases between. CDR3 coding DNA: TGTGCCAGCAGTTTAGCAGGGGATAATTCACCCCTCCACTTT. Translating gives CASSLAGDNSPLHF.

The genes are TRBV10-3 and TRBJ2-5, with 7 positions matching TRBD2. Germline V gene sequence: CDR1 ENHRY, CDR2 SYGVKD. This CDR3 is 14 amino acids long. V was pared by 5 bases and J by 3 bases, with 6 bases of the junction left unmatched. The CDR3 DNA sequence: TGTGCCATCAGTCCTAGCGGAGACAAAGAGACCCAGTACTTC. Protein: CAISPSGDKETQYF.

The chain employs TRBV19 and TRBJ1-5; D is ambiguous. This CDR3 is 16 amino acids long. Trimming removed 6 bases at V and 7 bases at J, with 22 bases between. Germline CDR1 LNHDA, CDR2 SQIVND (reference sequence). The CDR3 protein is CASSHGPGAGGQPQHF. CDR3 DNA: TGTGCCAGTAGCCATGGGCCGGGAGCAGGTGGCCAGCCCCAGCATTTT.

This chain uses TRBV14 with TRBJ2-7, with TRBD2 matching over 8 bases. V gave up 7 bases and J gave up 3 bases; unmatched junction bases: 5. The CDR3 sequence is 13 residues long. The germline V gene encodes CDR1 SGHDN and CDR2 FVKESK. The CDR3 bases are TGTGCCAGCAAGGGCGGGAGGAGCTACGAGCAGTACTTC. This gives the protein CASKGGRSYEQYF.

The V and J genes are TRBV7-2 and TRBJ1-2; D perhaps matches TRBD1 (6 bases). V shed 5 bases and J shed 3 bases, with 13 bases lying between them. The CDR3 has 14 amino acids. CDR1 and CDR2 (germline): SGHTA, FQGNSA. CDR3 sequence: CASSTRTEYYGYTF. The CDR3, as DNA: TGTGCCAGCAGCACCAGGACAGAGTACTATGGCTACACCTTC.

The rearrangement joins TRBV7-9 to TRBJ2-1; 12 nucleotides line up with TRBD2. The V gene end was trimmed by 4 bases and the J gene end by 5 bases; junction bases not matched to a gene: 3. The CDR3 extends over 15 amino acids. The germline CDR1 and CDR2 sequences are SEHNR and FQNEAQ (reference sequence). The CDR3 is CASSSGLAGHNEQFF. Written as DNA, the CDR3 is TGTGCCAGCAGCTCGGGACTAGCGGGTCACAATGAGCAGTTCTTC.

V gene TRBV15 combines with J gene TRBJ2-5; D perhaps matches TRBD1 (6 bases). V lost 0 bases and J 6 bases, leaving 14 bases between the germline ends. Germline V gene lookup returns CDR1 LNHNV and CDR2 YYDKDF (reference sequence). The CDR3 is 15 amino acids. DNA for the CDR3: TGTGCCACCAGCAGAGAAGATACAGGGATAAAGACCCAGTACTTC. This sequence encodes CATSREDTGIKTQYF.

The rearrangement links TRBV19 to TRBJ1-5; D call uncertain. Germline V gene lookup returns CDR1 LNHDA and CDR2 SQIVND (reference sequence). Trimming shortened V by 6 bases and J by 4 bases, and 13 bases separated the two germline ends. This CDR3 comprises 14 residues. CDR3 nucleotide sequence: TGTGCCAGTAGCCCTCTACGAGGGAATCAGCCCCAGCATTTT. It encodes CASSPLRGNQPQHF. The full variable domain, rest sourced from reference TRBV19 and TRBJ1-5, is DGGITQSPKYLFRKEGQNVTLSCEQNLNHDAMYWYRQDPGQGLRLIYYSQIVNDFQKGDIAEGYSVSREKKESFPLTVTSAQKNPTAFYLCASSPLRGNQPQHFGDGTRLSIL.

This clone was detected a few times. The V call is TRBV18, the J call TRBJ1-1; the match to TRBD1 covers 9 bases. Germline V gene sequence: CDR1 KGHSH, CDR2 LQKENI. This CDR3 is built from 14 residues. Trimming at V came to 5 bases and at J to 4 bases, leaving 5 bases not matched to a gene. The chain's CDR3 is CASSVGQGGTEAFF. The CDR3 DNA is TGTGCCAGCTCAGTGGGACAGGGCGGCACTGAAGCTTTCTTT.

The V call is TRBV29-1, the J call TRBJ1-1; a possible D gene is TRBD1 (5 bases). Germline CDR1 SQVTM, CDR2 ANQGSEA. V gave up 7 bases and J gave up 0 bases, with 12 bases separating them. This CDR3 is built from 13 residues. The CDR3 coding sequence is TGCAGCGGGACATGGGATATGAACACTGAAGCTTTCTTT. It yields the protein CSGTWDMNTEAFF.

V is TRBV5-1 and J is TRBJ2-2; D is ambiguous. V lost 1 base, J lost 5 bases, and 6 bases lay in between. The V gene's germline CDR1 is SGHRS and CDR2 YFSETQ. This CDR3 has 13 amino acids. This CDR3 reads CASSLYWTGELFF. In DNA, the CDR3 is TGCGCCAGCAGCTTGTACTGGACCGGGGAGCTGTTTTTT. Full variable domain (rest looked up from reference TRBV5-1 and TRBJ2-2): KAGVTQTPRYLIKTRGQQVTLSCSPISGHRSVSWYQQTPGQGLQFLFEYFSETQRNKGNFPGRFSGRQFSNSRSEMNVSTLELGDSALYLCASSLYWTGELFFGEGSRLTVL.

The gene calls are TRBV5-1 and TRBJ2-3; D may be TRBD1 (5 bases). Germline-derived CDR1 and CDR2 are SGHRS and YFSETQ. This CDR3 is 14 amino acids long. V shed 4 bases and J shed 0 bases, with 9 bases lying between them. CDR3 residues: CASSADSSTDTQYF. Here the CDR3 DNA reads TGCGCCAGCAGCGCCGACAGTAGCACAGATACGCAGTATTTT.

Only one count was recorded for this clone. The gene calls are TRBV7-9 and TRBJ1-6; TRBD1 matches 7 bases. Germline assignment: CDR1 SEHNR and CDR2 FQNEAQ (reference sequence). Trimming removed 4 bases from V and 9 bases from J; junction bases left unmatched: 0. The CDR3 spans 12 residues. The CDR3 DNA is TGTGCCAGCAGCTCAGGGGGTTCACCCCTCCACTTT. The encoded protein is CASSSGGSPLHF.